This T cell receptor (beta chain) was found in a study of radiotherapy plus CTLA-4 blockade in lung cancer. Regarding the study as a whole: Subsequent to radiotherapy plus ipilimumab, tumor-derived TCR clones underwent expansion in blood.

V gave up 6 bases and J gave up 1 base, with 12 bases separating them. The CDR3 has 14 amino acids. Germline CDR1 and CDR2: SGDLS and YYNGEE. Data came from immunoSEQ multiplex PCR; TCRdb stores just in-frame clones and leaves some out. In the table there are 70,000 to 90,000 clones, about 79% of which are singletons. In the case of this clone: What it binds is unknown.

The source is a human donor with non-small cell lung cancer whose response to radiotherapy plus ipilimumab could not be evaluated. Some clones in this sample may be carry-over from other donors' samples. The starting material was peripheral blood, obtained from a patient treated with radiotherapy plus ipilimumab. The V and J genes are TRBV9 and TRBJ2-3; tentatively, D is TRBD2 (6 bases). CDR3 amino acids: CASMWRERTDTQYF. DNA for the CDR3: TGTGCCAGCATGTGGAGGGAGCGCACAGATACGCAGTATTTT.